Listed below are T cell receptor beta chains from one sample, sequenced in a study of monozygotic twins with inflammatory bowel disease. TCRdb re-called the 5' RACE reads and shows each CDR3 protein once, DNA omitted. In all, the sample yields under 350,000 distinct CDR3 sequences. Sequenced: blood. The origin of the receptors is a human donor with ulcerative colitis or Crohn's disease, or a healthy co-twin of an affected twin (not recorded which). Both conserved end residues are part of each CDR3.

V gene: TRBV24-1
J gene: TRBJ2-1
CDR3 protein: CATSDRYSTGGRVDEQFF

V gene: TRBV6-2/TRBV6-3
J gene: TRBJ2-7
CDR3 protein: CASSYSRDRKRYEQYF

V gene: TRBV4-3
J gene: TRBJ2-3
CDR3 protein: CASSQGHRGQLADTQYF

V gene: TRBV15
J gene: TRBJ2-1
CDR3 protein: CATSRDKGGMEFF

V gene: TRBV28
J gene: TRBJ2-4
CDR3 protein: CASSPMGVIQYF

V gene: TRBV12-3/TRBV12-4
J gene: TRBJ2-1
CDR3 protein: CASTEGGRYNEQFF

V gene: TRBV7-2
J gene: TRBJ2-7
CDR3 protein: CASSPEGGRSYEQYF

V gene: TRBV7-3
J gene: TRBJ2-2
CDR3 protein: CASSPDRRNTGELFF

V gene: TRBV18
J gene: TRBJ2-1
CDR3 protein: CASSPIRLAGLQYNEQFF

V gene: TRBV15
J gene: TRBJ1-5
CDR3 protein: CATSAGNQPQHF

V gene: TRBV27
J gene: TRBJ2-3
CDR3 protein: CASSTLTSGGTDTQYF

V gene: TRBV12-3/TRBV12-4
J gene: TRBJ2-6
CDR3 protein: CASTKVLGSGANVLTF

V gene: TRBV10-2
J gene: TRBJ2-6
CDR3 protein: CASSDPPYLGTEKSGANVLTF

V gene: TRBV12-3/TRBV12-4
J gene: TRBJ2-7
CDR3 protein: CASSPPDSPYEQYF

V gene: TRBV6-1
J gene: TRBJ1-6
CDR3 protein: CASSEGVTGNSPLHF

V gene: TRBV4-3
J gene: TRBJ2-3
CDR3 protein: CASSQEEGGGFTVF

V gene: TRBV4-3
J gene: TRBJ2-1
CDR3 protein: CASSQDGTGFNEQFF

V gene: TRBV7-9
J gene: TRBJ2-1
CDR3 protein: CASSPRSYNEQFF

V gene: TRBV3-1
J gene: TRBJ1-6
CDR3 protein: CASSSRQINSPLHF

V gene: TRBV9
J gene: TRBJ2-1
CDR3 protein: CASSATGTRRNEQFF

V gene: TRBV4-3
J gene: TRBJ2-5
CDR3 protein: CASSQDGGPETQYF

V gene: TRBV11-2
J gene: TRBJ2-3
CDR3 protein: CASSGRTGGVSITDTQYF

V gene: TRBV6-1
J gene: TRBJ2-7
CDR3 protein: CASRPRGTYPYEQYF

V gene: TRBV21-1
J gene: TRBJ2-3
CDR3 protein: CALGGGADTQYF

V gene: TRBV10-3
J gene: TRBJ2-1
CDR3 protein: CAISEPTSGRGNEQFF

V gene: TRBV12-3/TRBV12-4
J gene: TRBJ1-4
CDR3 protein: CASLNTEGGSMNEKLFF

V gene: TRBV10-3
J gene: TRBJ2-7
CDR3 protein: CAIRPQGADYEQYF

V gene: TRBV29-1
J gene: TRBJ2-7
CDR3 protein: CSGLSRGGRNEQYF

V gene: TRBV20-1
J gene: TRBJ2-2
CDR3 protein: CSAVHPSRSTGELFF

V gene: TRBV15
J gene: TRBJ2-3
CDR3 protein: CATSRDVGTDTQYF

V gene: TRBV29-1
J gene: TRBJ2-1
CDR3 protein: CSVVPRLAYNEQFF

V gene: TRBV5-5
J gene: TRBJ1-5
CDR3 protein: CASSLGIFDQPQHF